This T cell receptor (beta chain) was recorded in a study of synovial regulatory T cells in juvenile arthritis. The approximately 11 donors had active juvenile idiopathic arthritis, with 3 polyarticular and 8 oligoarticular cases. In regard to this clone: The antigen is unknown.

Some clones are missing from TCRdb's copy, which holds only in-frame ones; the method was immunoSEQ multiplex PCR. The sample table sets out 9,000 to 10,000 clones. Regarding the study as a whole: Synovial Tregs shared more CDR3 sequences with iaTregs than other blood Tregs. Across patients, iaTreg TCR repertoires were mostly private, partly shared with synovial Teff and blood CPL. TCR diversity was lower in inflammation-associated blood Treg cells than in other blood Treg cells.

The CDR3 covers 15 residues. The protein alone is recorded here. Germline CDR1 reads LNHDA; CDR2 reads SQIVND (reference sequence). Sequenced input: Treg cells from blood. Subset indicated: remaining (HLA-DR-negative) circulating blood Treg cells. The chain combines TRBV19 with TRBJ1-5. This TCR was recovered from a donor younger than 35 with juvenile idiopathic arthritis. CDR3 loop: CASSPRVLRNQPQHF. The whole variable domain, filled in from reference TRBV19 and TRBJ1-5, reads DGGITQSPKYLFRKEGQNVTLSCEQNLNHDAMYWYRQDPGQGLRLIYYSQIVNDFQKGDIAEGYSVSREKKESFPLTVTSAQKNPTAFYLCASSPRVLRNQPQHFGDGTRLSIL.